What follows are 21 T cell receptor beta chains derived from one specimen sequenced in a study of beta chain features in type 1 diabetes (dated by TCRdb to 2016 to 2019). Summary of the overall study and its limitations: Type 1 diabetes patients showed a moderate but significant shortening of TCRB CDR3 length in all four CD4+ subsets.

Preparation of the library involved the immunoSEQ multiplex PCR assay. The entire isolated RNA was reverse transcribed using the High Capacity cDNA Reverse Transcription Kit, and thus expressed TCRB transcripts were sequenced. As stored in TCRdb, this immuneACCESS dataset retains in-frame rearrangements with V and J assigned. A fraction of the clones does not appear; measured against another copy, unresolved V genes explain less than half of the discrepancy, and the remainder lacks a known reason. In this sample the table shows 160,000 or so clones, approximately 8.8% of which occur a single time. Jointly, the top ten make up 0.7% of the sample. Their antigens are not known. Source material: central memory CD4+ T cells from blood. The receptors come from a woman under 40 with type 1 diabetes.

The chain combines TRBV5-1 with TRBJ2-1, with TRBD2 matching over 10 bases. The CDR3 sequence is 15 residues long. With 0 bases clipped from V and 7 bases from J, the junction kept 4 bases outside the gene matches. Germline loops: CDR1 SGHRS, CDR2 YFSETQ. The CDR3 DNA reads TGCGCCAGCAGCTTGGATGCAGCGGGAGGGAATGAGCAGTTCTTC. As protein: CASSLDAAGGNEQFF.

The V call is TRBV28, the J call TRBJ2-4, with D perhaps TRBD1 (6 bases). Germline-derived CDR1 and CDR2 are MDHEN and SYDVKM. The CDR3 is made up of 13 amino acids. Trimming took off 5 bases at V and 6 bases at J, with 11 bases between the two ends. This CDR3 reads CASSHRTVNIQYF. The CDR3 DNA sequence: TGTGCCAGCAGTCACAGGACAGTAAACATTCAGTACTTC.

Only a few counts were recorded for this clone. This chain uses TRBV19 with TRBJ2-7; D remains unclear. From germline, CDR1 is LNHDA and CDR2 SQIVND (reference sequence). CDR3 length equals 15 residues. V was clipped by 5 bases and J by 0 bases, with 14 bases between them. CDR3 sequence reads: CASSSALQLSYEQYF. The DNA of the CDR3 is TGTGCCAGTAGTTCGGCTCTACAGCTCTCCTACGAGCAGTACTTC. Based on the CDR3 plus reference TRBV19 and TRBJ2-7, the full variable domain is DGGITQSPKYLFRKEGQNVTLSCEQNLNHDAMYWYRQDPGQGLRLIYYSQIVNDFQKGDIAEGYSVSREKKESFPLTVTSAQKNPTAFYLCASSSALQLSYEQYFGPGTRLTVT.

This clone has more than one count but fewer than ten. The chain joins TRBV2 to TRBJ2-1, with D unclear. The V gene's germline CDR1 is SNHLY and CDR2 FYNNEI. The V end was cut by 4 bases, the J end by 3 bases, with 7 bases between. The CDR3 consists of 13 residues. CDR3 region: CASSVASYNEQFF. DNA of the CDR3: TGTGCCAGCAGTGTGGCCAGCTACAATGAGCAGTTCTTC.

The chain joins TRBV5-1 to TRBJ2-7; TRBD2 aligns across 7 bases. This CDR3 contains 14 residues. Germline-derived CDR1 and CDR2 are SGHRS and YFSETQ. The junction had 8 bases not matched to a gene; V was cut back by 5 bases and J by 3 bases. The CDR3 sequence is CASSRTRADYEQYF. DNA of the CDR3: TGCGCCAGCAGTCGGACTAGAGCAGACTACGAGCAGTACTTC.

CDR3 sequence: CASSLQGENTEAFF. Here the CDR3 DNA reads TGTGCCAGCAGCTTGCAGGGGGAGAACACTGAAGCTTTCTTT. The chain couples TRBV11-2 to TRBJ1-1; TRBD1 matches 7 bases. Germline CDR1 SGHAT, CDR2 FQNNGV. The CDR3 has 14 residues. V dropped 3 bases and J dropped 1; count of bases not matched to a gene: 2.

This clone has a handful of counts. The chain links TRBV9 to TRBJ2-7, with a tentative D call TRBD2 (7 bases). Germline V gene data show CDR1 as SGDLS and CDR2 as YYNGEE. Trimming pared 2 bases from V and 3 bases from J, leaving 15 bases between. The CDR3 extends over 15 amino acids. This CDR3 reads CASSVGGAAGYEQYF. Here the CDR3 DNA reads TGTGCCAGCAGCGTGGGGGGGGCGGCAGGCTACGAGCAGTACTTC. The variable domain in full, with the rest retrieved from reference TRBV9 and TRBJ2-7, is DSGVTQTPKHLITATGQRVTLRCSPRSGDLSVYWYQQSLDQGLQFLIQYYNGEERAKGNILERFSAQQFPDLHSELNLSSLELGDSALYFCASSVGGAAGYEQYFGPGTRLTVT.

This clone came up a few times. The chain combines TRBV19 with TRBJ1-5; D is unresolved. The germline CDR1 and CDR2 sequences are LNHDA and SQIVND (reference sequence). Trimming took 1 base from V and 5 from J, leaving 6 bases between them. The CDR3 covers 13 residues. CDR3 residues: CASSIVADQPQHF. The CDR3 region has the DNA TGTGCCAGTAGTATAGTAGCGGATCAGCCCCAGCATTTT.

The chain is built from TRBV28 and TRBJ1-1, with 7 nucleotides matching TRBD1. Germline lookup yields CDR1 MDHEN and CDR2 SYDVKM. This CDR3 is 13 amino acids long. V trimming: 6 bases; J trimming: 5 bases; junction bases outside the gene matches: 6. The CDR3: CASSPLDRTEAFF. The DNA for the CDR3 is TGTGCCAGCAGCCCCCTGGACAGGACTGAAGCTTTCTTT.

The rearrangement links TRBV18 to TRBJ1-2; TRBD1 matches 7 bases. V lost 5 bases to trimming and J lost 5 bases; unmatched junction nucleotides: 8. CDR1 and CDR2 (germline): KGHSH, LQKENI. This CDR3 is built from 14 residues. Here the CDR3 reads CASSTGTDLYGYTF. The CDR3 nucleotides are TGTGCCAGCTCAACGGGGACAGATCTTTATGGCTACACCTTC.

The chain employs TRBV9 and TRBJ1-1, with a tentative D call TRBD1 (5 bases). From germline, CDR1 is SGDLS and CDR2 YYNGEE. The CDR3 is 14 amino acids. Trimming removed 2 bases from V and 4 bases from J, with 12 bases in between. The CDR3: CASSVSGSGTEAFF. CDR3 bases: TGTGCCAGCAGCGTCTCAGGGTCCGGCACTGAAGCTTTCTTT.

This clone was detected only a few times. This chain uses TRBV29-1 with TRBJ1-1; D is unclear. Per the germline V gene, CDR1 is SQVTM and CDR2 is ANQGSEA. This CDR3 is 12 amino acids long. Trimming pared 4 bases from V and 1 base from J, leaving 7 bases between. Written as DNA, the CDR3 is TGCAGCGTTGTACCGAGGAACACTGAAGCTTTCTTT. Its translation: CSVVPRNTEAFF. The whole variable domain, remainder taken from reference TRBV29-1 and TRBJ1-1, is SAVISQKPSRDICQRGTSLTIQCQVDSQVTMMFWYRQQPGQSLTLIATANQGSEATYESGFVIDKFPISRPNLTFSTLTVSNMSPEDSSIYLCSVVPRNTEAFFGQGTRLTVV.

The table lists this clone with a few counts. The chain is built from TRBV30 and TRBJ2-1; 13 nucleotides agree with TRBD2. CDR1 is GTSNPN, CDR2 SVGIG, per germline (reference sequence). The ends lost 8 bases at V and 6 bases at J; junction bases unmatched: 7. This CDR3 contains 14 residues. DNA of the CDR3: TGTGCCAGAGGACTAGCGGGAGTCCCCAATGAGCAGTTCTTC. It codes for CARGLAGVPNEQFF. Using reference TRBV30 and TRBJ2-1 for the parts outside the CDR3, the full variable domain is SQTIHQWPATLVQPVGSPLSLECTVEGTSNPNLYWYRQAAGRGLQLLFYSVGIGQISSEVPQNLSASRPQDRQFILSSKKLLLSDSGFYLCARGLAGVPNEQFFGPGTRLTVL.

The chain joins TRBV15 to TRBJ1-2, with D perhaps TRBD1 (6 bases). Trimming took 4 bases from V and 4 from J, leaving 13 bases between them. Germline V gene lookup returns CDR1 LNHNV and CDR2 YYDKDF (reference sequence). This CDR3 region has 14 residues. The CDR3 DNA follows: TGTGCCACCAGCAAAGTGGACAGCGTCTATGGCTACACCTTC. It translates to CATSKVDSVYGYTF. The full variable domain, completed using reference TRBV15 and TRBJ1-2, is DAMVIQNPRYQVTQFGKPVTLSCSQTLNHNVMYWYQQKSSQAPKLLFHYYDKDFNNEADTPDNFQSRRPNTSFCFLDIRSPGLGDTAMYLCATSKVDSVYGYTFGSGTRLTVV.

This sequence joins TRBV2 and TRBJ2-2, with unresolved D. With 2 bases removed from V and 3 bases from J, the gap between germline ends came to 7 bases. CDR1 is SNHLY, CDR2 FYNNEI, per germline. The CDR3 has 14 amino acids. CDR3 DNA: TGTGCCAGCAGTGAACGGTCATACACCGGGGAGCTGTTTTTT. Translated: CASSERSYTGELFF.

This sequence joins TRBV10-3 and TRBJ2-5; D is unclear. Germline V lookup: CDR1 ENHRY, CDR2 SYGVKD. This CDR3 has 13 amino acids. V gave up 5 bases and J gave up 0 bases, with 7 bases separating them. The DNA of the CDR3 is TGTGCCATCAGTACCCAGGACCAAGAGACCCAGTACTTC. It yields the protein CAISTQDQETQYF.

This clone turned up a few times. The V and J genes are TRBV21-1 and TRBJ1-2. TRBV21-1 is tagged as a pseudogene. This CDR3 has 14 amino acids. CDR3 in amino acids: CASSKAGGAYGYTF. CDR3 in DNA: TGTGCCAGCAGCAAAGCAGGGGGGGCCTATGGCTACACCTTC.

CDR3 protein: CASSRGTSGPGELFF. The DNA for the CDR3 is TGTGCCAGCAGCCGTGGGACTAGCGGTCCCGGGGAGCTGTTTTTT. The chain is built from TRBV7-9 and TRBJ2-2; 11 bases map to TRBD2. This CDR3 is 15 amino acids long. Germline CDR1 and CDR2: SEHNR and FQNEAQ (reference sequence). The V gene end was trimmed by 5 bases and the J gene end by 6 bases; junction bases not matched to a gene: 5.

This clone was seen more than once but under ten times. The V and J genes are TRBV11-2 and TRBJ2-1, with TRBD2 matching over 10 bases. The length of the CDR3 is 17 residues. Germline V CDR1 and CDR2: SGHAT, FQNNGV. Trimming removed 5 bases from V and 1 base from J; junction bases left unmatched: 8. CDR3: CASSRSGRPLSYNEQFF. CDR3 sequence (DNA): TGTGCCAGCAGCCGTAGCGGGAGGCCTTTATCCTACAATGAGCAGTTCTTC.

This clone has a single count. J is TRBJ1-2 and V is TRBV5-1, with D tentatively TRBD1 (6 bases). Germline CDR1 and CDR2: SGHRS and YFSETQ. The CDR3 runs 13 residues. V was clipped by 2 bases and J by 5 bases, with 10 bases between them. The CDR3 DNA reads TGCGCCAGCAGCTTACCTGGACAGTATGGCTACACCTTC. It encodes CASSLPGQYGYTF.

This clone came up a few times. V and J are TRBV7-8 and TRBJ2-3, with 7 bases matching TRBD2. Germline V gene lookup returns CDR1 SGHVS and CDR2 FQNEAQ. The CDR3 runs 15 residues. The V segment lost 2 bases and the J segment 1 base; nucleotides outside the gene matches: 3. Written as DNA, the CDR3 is TGTGCCAGCAGCTTACGCGGGAGCGGCACAGATACGCAGTATTTT. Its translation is CASSLRGSGTDTQYF.